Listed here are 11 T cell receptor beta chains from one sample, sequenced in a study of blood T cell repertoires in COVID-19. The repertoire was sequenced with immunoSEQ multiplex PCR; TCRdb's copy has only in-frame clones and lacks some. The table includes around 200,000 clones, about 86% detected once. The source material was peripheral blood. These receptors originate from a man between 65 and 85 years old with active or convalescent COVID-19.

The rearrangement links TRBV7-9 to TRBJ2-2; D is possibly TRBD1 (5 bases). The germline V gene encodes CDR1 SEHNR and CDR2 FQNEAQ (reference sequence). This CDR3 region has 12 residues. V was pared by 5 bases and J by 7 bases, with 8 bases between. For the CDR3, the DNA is TGTGCCAGCAGCCTTGACAGCGGGGAGCTGTTTTTT. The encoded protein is CASSLDSGELFF. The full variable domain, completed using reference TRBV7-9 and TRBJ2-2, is DTGVSQNPRHKITKRGQNVTFRCDPISEHNRLYWYRQTLGQGPEFLTYFQNEAQLEKSRLLSDRFSAERPKGSFSTLEIQRTEQGDSAMYLCASSLDSGELFFGEGSRLTVL.

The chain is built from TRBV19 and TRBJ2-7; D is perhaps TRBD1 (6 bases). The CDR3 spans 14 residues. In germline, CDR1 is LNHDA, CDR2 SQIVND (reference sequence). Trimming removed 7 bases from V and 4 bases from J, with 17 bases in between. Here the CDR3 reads CASKRDTNNYEQYF. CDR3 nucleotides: TGTGCCAGTAAAAGGGACACCAATAATTACGAGCAGTACTTC. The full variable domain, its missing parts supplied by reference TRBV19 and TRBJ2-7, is DGGITQSPKYLFRKEGQNVTLSCEQNLNHDAMYWYRQDPGQGLRLIYYSQIVNDFQKGDIAEGYSVSREKKESFPLTVTSAQKNPTAFYLCASKRDTNNYEQYFGPGTRLTVT.

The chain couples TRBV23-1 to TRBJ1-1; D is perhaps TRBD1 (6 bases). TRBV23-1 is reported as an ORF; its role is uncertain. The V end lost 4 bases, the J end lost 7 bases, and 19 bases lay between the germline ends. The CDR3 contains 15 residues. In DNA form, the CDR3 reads TGCGCCAGCAGTCGGCCGAGGGACATCATACTTGAAGCTTTCTTT. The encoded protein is CASSRPRDIILEAFF.

The CDR3 DNA follows: TGTGCCAGCAGCAGCGAACAGGGGGGTATGATTGGAAACACCATATATTTT. It codes for CASSSEQGGMIGNTIYF. The chain couples TRBV5-4 to TRBJ1-3; TRBD1 matches 8 bases. CDR1 and CDR2 from the germline V gene are SGHNT and YYREEE (reference sequence). The junction had 12 bases not matched to a gene; V was cut back by 4 bases and J by 3 bases. This CDR3 has 17 amino acids.

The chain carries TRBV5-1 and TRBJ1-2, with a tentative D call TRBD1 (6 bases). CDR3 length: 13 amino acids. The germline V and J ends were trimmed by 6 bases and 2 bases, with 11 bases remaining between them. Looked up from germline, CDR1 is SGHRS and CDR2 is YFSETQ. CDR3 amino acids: CASTQQGNYGYTF. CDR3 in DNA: TGCGCCAGCACTCAACAGGGAAACTATGGCTACACCTTC.

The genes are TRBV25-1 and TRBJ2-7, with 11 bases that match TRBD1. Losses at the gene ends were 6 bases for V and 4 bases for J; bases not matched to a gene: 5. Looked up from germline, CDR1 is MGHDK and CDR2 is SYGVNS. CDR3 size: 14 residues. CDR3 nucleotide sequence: TGTGCCAGCAGGGGGGACAGGGGGGAATACGAGCAGTACTTC. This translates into CASRGDRGEYEQYF.

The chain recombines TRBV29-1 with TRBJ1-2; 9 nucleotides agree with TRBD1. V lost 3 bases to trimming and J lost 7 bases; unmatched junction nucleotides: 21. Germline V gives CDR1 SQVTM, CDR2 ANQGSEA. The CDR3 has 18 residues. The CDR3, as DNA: TGCAGCGTTGACCATTCGTTGGGGTTACGGACAGGGGCTGTTGGCTACACCTTC. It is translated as CSVDHSLGLRTGAVGYTF.

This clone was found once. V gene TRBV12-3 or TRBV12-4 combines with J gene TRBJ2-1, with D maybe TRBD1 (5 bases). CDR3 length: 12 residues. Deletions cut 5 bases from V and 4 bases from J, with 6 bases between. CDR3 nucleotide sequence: TGTGCCAGCAGTAGACAGTACAATGAGCAGTTCTTC. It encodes CASSRQYNEQFF.

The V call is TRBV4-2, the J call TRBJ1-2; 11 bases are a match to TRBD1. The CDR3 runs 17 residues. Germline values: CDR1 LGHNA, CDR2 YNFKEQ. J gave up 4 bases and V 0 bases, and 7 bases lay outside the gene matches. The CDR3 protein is CASSQEGPGTGGYGYTF. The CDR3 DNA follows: TGTGCCAGCAGCCAAGAAGGGCCCGGGACAGGGGGCTATGGCTACACCTTC.

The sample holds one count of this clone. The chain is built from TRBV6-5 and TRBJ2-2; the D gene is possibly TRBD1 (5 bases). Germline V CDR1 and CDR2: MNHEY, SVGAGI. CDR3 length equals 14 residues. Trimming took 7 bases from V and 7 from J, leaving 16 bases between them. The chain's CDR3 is CASNRQFTFGELFF. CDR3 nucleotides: TGTGCCAGCAACAGACAGTTTACCTTCGGGGAGCTGTTTTTT.

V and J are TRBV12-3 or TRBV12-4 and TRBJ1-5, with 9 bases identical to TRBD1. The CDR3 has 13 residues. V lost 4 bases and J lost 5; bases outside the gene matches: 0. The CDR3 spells CASSWDRDQPQHF. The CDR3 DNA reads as TGTGCCAGCAGTTGGGACAGGGATCAGCCCCAGCATTTT.